One sample yielded the 10 T cell receptor beta chains listed below, sequenced in a study of T cell responses to AZD1222 COVID-19 vaccine. Repertoires were generated with immunoSEQ multiplex PCR, while TCRdb's copy carries only in-frame clones and drops some. Of 120,000 or so clones listed, 70% to 90% were seen once; the top ten hold more than 7.5%. Sequenced here: peripheral blood, sampled on day 0 of AZD1222 vaccination. The receptors stem from an adult in good health.

V and J are TRBV2 and TRBJ1-3, with 8 bases matching TRBD1. The CDR3 extends over 13 amino acids. V dropped 9 bases and J dropped 4; count of bases not matched to a gene: 5. Germline CDR1 reads SNHLY; CDR2 reads FYNNEI. The CDR3 coding sequence is TGTGCCAGTGCCCAGGGGGCGGGAAACACCATATATTTT. This encodes CASAQGAGNTIYF.

This clone came up once. The CDR3 DNA reads TGTGCCAGCAGTGAAGGAGCAGGGGGCATTGGGGTATATTTT. Translation gives CASSEGAGGIGVYF. This chain uses TRBV6-1 with TRBJ1-3, with 8 bases fitting TRBD1. V dropped 1 base and J dropped 14; count of bases not matched to a gene: 10. The CDR3 spans 14 residues. Germline V lookup: CDR1 MNHNS, CDR2 SASEGT.

A few counts support this clone. The gene calls are TRBV6-5 and TRBJ1-6; unclear D gene. The CDR3 loop spans 12 amino acids. Germline lookup yields CDR1 MNHEY and CDR2 SVGAGI. The V end was cut by 5 bases, the J end by 6 bases, with 5 bases between. The CDR3, as DNA: TGTGCCAGCAGTCACCGTAATTCACCCCTCCACTTT. It translates to CASSHRNSPLHF.

The V call is TRBV4-3, the J call TRBJ2-7; D is uncertain. In germline, CDR1 is LGHNA, CDR2 YSLEER. Between the trimmed V and J ends, which lost 2 bases and 5 bases, there was a span of 7 bases. There are 12 residues in the CDR3. The CDR3 loop is CASSQTRDEQYF. For the CDR3, the DNA is TGCGCCAGCAGCCAAACCAGAGACGAGCAGTACTTC.

In its sample, this clone was seen once. The CDR3 DNA sequence: TGTGCCAGCAGTGATTTGGGACGTCAAGAGACCCAGTACTTC. It specifies CASSDLGRQETQYF. This chain uses TRBV2 with TRBJ2-5; D is tentatively TRBD1 or TRBD2 (5 bases each). CDR3 length: 14 residues. CDR1 and CDR2 from the germline V gene are SNHLY and FYNNEI. Trimming removed 3 bases from V and 2 bases from J, with 10 bases in between.

This rearrangement joins TRBV19 to TRBJ1-1; D ambiguous. The V end lost 5 bases, the J end lost 4 bases, and 11 bases lay between the germline ends. The CDR3 extends over 13 amino acids. Germline-derived CDR1 and CDR2 are LNHDA and SQIVND (reference sequence). The CDR3 spells CASSAQIGTEAFF. CDR3 nucleotide sequence: TGTGCCAGTAGTGCCCAAATAGGCACTGAAGCTTTCTTT.

The count of this clone is one. The V and J genes are TRBV10-3 and TRBJ2-7; D possibly corresponds to TRBD1 (6 bases). Germline V gene lookup returns CDR1 ENHRY and CDR2 SYGVKD. There are 14 residues in the CDR3. V lost 2 bases to trimming and J lost 4 bases, with 12 bases between them. The CDR3 spells CAISEGQGRYEQYF. CDR3 coding DNA: TGTGCCATCAGTGAGGGCCAGGGGCGTTACGAGCAGTACTTC.

The chain uses TRBV16 and TRBJ1-5; possible D gene TRBD1, 6 bases. Looked up from germline, CDR1 is KGHSY and CDR2 is FQNENV. The CDR3 length is 14 residues. V was clipped by 0 bases and J by 7 bases, with 10 bases between them. The CDR3 sequence is CASSQSRTDQPQHF. The DNA for the CDR3 is TGTGCCAGCAGCCAATCCAGGACAGACCAGCCCCAGCATTTT.

The chain employs TRBV7-9 and TRBJ2-3; 8 bases are a match to TRBD2. V lost 5 bases and J lost 0; bases outside the gene matches: 13. This CDR3 is built from 18 residues. The germline V gene encodes CDR1 SEHNR and CDR2 FQNEAQ (reference sequence). The CDR3 is CASSLITRSGGSTDTQYF. For the CDR3, the DNA is TGTGCCAGCAGCCTAATAACTCGAAGCGGGGGTAGCACAGATACGCAGTATTTT.

The chain uses TRBV6-5 and TRBJ2-2, with D perhaps TRBD1 or TRBD2 (5 bases each). The CDR3 contains 15 residues. CDR1 and CDR2 from the germline V gene are MNHEY and SVGAGI. The V gene lost 2 bases and the J gene lost 8 bases, with 15 bases spanning the gap. The CDR3 protein is CASSYERGSGGELFF. CDR3 in DNA: TGTGCCAGCAGTTACGAGAGGGGCTCAGGGGGGGAGCTGTTTTTT.